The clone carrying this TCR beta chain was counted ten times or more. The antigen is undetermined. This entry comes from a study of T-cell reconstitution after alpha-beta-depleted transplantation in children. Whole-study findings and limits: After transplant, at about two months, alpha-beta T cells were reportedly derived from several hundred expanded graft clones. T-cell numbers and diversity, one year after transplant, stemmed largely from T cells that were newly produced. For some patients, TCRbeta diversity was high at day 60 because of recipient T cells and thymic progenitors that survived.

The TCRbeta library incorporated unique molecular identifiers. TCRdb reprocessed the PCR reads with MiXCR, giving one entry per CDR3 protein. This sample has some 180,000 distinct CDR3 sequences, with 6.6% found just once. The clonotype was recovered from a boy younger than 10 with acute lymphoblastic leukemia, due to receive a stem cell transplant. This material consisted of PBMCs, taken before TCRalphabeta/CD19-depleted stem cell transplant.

The CDR3 spells CSVGGVGDLGQFF. The CDR3 nucleotides read TGCAGCGTTGGGGGGGTAGGGGATCTGGGGCAGTTCTTC. The rearrangement uses TRBV29-1 and TRBJ2-1; a weak D match, TRBD2 (6 bases). This CDR3 is built from 13 residues. The germline gives CDR1 SQVTM, CDR2 ANQGSEA. Trimming pared 4 bases from V and 12 bases from J, leaving 19 bases between.